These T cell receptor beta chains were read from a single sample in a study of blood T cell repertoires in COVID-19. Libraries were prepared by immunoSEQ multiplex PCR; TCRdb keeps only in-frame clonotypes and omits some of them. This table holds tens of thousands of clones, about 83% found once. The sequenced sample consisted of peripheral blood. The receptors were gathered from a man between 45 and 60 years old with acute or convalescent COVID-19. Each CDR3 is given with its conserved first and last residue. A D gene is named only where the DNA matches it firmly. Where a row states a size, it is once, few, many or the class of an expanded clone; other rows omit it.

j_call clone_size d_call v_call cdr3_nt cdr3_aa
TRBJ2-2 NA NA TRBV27 TGTGCCAGCACTCATGGATCGGGGAACACCGGGGAGCTGTTTTTT CASTHGSGNTGELFF
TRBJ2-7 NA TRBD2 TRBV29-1 TGCAGCGTTGAAAGGACGGGAGGTTCCTACGAGCAGTACTTC CSVERTGGSYEQYF
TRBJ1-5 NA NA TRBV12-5 TGTGCTAGTGGTTTCTCCAGCGATGGTAGCAATCAGCCCCAGCATTTT CASGFSSDGSNQPQHF
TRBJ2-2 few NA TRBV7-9 TGTGCCAGCAGCTTAGAATTGGGCTCCAACACCGGGGAGCTGTTTTTT CASSLELGSNTGELFF
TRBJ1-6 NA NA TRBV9 TGTGCCAGCAGCGTAGATCCGGGGGGGAGATCACCCCTCCACTTT CASSVDPGGRSPLHF
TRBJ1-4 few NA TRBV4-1 TGCGCCAGCAGCCAAGGAGCAACTAATGAAAAACTGTTTTTT CASSQGATNEKLFF
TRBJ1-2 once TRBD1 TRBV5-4 TGTGCCAGCAGCGCTGGACAGGGTGACTATGGCTACACCTTC CASSAGQGDYGYTF
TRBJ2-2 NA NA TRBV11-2 TGTGCCAGCAGCTTAGTTGGGGGGACAGTCACCGGGGAGCTGTTTTTT CASSLVGGTVTGELFF
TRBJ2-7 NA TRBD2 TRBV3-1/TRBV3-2 TGTGCCAGCAGCCTAGGGACTACCTACGAGCAGTACTTC CASSLGTTYEQYF
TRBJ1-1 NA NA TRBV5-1 TGCGCCAGCAAATCGGGTATGGGCACTGAAGCTTTCTTT CASKSGMGTEAFF
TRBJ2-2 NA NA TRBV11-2 TGTGCCAGCAGCTTTGTGCAGGGCACCGGGGAGCTGTTTTTT CASSFVQGTGELFF
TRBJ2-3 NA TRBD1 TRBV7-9 TGTGCCAGCAGTTCCTGGACAGGGTATAGAGATACGCAGTATTTT CASSSWTGYRDTQYF
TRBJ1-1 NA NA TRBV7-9 TGTGCCAGCAGCTGGGGGGGCACGGCTTTCTTT CASSWGGTAFF
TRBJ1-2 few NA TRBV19 TGTGCCAGTAGTATCGGACTCCGGGCGGAAAACTATGGCTACACCTTC CASSIGLRAENYGYTF
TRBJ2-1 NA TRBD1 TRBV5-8 TGTGCCAGCAGCATCGGACAGGGCTCCTACAATGAGCAGTTCTTC CASSIGQGSYNEQFF
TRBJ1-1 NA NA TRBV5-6 TGTGCCAGCAGCCCGTGGGGCAGAGTGAACACTGAAGCTTTCTTT CASSPWGRVNTEAFF
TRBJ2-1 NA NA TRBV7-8 TGTGCCAGCAGCCCCCGGTTTGGGGCGGATGAGCAGTTCTTC CASSPRFGADEQFF
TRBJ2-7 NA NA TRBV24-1 TGTGCCACCAGTGACGGGACCGGCCGGGGGGAGCAGTACTTC CATSDGTGRGEQYF
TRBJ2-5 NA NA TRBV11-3 TGTGCCAGCAGCTTATATCCGGGGGTGCAAGAGACCCAGTACTTC CASSLYPGVQETQYF
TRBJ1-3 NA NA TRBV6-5 TGTGCCAGCACCGGGGGATCTGGAAACACCATATATTTT CASTGGSGNTIYF
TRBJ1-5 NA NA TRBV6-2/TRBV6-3 TGTGCCAGCAGTCAGTGGACAGATAGTCAGCCCCAGCATTTT CASSQWTDSQPQHF
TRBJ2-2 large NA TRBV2 TGTGCCAGCAGTGCTTCCTCTGGGGGGACCGGGGAGCTGTTTTTT CASSASSGGTGELFF
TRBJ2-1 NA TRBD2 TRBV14 TGTGCCAGCAGCCAAGTCAAGCGGGACCGTAATGAGCAGTTCTTC CASSQVKRDRNEQFF
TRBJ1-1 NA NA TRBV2 TGTGCCAGCAGAGTTTTGGGGGGGAGCACTGAAGCTTTCTTT CASRVLGGSTEAFF
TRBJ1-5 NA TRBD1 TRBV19 TGTGCCAGTAACCCGACAGGGCGAACTCAGCCCCAGCATTTT CASNPTGRTQPQHF
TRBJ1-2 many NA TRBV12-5 TGTGCTAGTGGTCCCCCCCCTGGGAGACTTACTAACTATGGCTACACCTTC CASGPPPGRLTNYGYTF
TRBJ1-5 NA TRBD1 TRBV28 TGTGCCAGCAGAACCGGGACAGGTACTAGCAATCAGCCCCAGCATTTT CASRTGTGTSNQPQHF
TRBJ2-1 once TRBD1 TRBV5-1 TGCGCCAGCAGCTGGACCCCGACAGGGAGCTCCTACAATGAGCAGTTCTTC CASSWTPTGSSYNEQFF
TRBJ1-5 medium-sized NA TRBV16 TGTGCCAGCAGCCACTTCGGGGGGCAGCAGCCCCAGCATTTT CASSHFGGQQPQHF
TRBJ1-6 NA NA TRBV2 TGTGCCAGCAGGGCACTGGGACAAAGAGGTTCACCCCTCCACTTT CASRALGQRGSPLHF
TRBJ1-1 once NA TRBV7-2 TGTGCCAGCAGCTTATCGCGGGACACTGAAGCTTTCTTT CASSLSRDTEAFF
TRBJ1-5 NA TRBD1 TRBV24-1 TGTGCCACCAGTGATCGGACAGGGGGTCGTCAGCCCCAGCATTTT CATSDRTGGRQPQHF
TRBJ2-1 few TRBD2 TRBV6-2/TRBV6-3 TGTGCCAGCAGTAAGACTAGCGGGGGGTATTTGGATGAGCAGTTCTTC CASSKTSGGYLDEQFF
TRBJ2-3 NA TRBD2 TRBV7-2 TGTGCCAGCAGCGTATCCTACTCTAGCGGGGCAGATACGCAGTATTTT CASSVSYSSGADTQYF
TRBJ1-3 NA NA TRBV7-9 TGTGCCAGCAGCTTGGGCGCCCCAGGCGCTGGAAACACCATATATTTT CASSLGAPGAGNTIYF
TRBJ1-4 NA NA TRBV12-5 TGTGCTAGTGGTTTTATAGTTGACGGAGGACGCGAAAAACTGTTTTTT CASGFIVDGGREKLFF
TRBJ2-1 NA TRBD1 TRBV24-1 TGTGCCACCAGTGATACGACAGGGAACAATGAGCAGTTCTTC CATSDTTGNNEQFF
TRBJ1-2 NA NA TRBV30 TGTGCCTGGGCCTTGGGAGGATCGTATGGCTACACCTTC CAWALGGSYGYTF
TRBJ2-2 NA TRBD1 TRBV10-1 TGCGCCAGCTCGAGGCCGGGACAGGGGGCGACCGGGGAGCTGTTTTTT CASSRPGQGATGELFF
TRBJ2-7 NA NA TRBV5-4 TGTGCCAGCAGCTTGGGCGTCTTCCGGTCCCGTAAACACGAGCAGTACTTC CASSLGVFRSRKHEQYF
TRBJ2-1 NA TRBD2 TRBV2 TGTGCCAGCAGTGAGGGACTAGCGGGGCAGTTCTTC CASSEGLAGQFF
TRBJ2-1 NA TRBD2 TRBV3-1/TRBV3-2 TGTGCCAGCAGCCCATACTTGAAGGACGGGGACTATCAGCAGTTCTTC CASSPYLKDGDYQQFF
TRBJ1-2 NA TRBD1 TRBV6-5 TGTGCCAGCAGTTTGGGACAGACAGCTAACTATGGCTACACCTTC CASSLGQTANYGYTF
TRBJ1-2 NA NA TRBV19 TGTGCCAGTAGTATAGATCCTTCCTATGGCTACACCTTC CASSIDPSYGYTF
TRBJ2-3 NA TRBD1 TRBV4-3 TGCGCCAGCAGCCCAGGACAGGGGGCAGATACGCAGTATTTT CASSPGQGADTQYF
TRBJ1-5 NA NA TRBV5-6 TGTGCCAGCAGCTTGGGAGGCACTAGCAATCAGCCCCAGCATTTT CASSLGGTSNQPQHF
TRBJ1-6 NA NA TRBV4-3 TGCGCCAGCAGCCTTACGGACGGACTAAATTCACCCCTCCACTTT CASSLTDGLNSPLHF
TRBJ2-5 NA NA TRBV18 TGTGCCAGCTCACAGGAACTAAGTTTGTCGGAGACCCAGTACTTC CASSQELSLSETQYF
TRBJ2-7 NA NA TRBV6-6 TGTGCCAGCATGATGTCGGGAGATGCGTACGAGCAGTACTTC CASMMSGDAYEQYF
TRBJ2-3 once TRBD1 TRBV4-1 TGCGCCAGCAGCCAAGAACGAGGGACAGGGGTACATTTT CASSQERGTGVHF
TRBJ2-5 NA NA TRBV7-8 TGTGCCAGCAGCTTAGGGACAACACAAGAGACCCAGTACTTC CASSLGTTQETQYF
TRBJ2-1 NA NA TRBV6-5 TGTGCCAGCAGAGGACTGTTAGGTGAGCAGTTCTTC CASRGLLGEQFF
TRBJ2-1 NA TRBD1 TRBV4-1 TGCGCCAGCAGCCAATCGACAGGGGGCATCAATGAGCAGTTCTTC CASSQSTGGINEQFF
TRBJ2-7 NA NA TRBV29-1 TGCAGCGGCCGGGACACTGACTACGAGCAGTACTTC CSGRDTDYEQYF
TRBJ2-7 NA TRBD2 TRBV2 TGTGCCAGCAGGACAAGACTAGCGGGGTTCTACGAGCAGTACTTC CASRTRLAGFYEQYF
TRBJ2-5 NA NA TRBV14 TGTGCCAGCAGCCCCGGACAGCGAACCGAGACCCAGTACTTC CASSPGQRTETQYF
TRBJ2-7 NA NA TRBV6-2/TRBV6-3 TGTGCCAGCAGTGCCCAAACAGAGCTACCCTACGAGCAGTACTTC CASSAQTELPYEQYF
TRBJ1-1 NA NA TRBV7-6 TGTGCCAGCAGCCGGATGGGGGGTATGAACACTGAAGCTTTCTTT CASSRMGGMNTEAFF